This paragraph reports one TCR beta chain. Its antigen is unidentified. With 7 bases removed from V and 2 bases from J, the gap between germline ends came to 18 bases. The CDR3 runs 16 residues. Germline V gene data show CDR1 as MNHNS and CDR2 as SASEGT. Amplification yielded TCR beta CDR3 regions, with RNA transcripts as the source. The HTBI primer set was used in a first-round RT-PCR of the TCR CDR3. Via MiXCR, TCRdb re-called the multiplex PCR reads, giving one row per CDR3 protein. Here the sample spans around 300,000 distinct CDR3 sequences, about 15% being singletons. The sample originates from a study of T cells in Graves' hyperthyroidism and ophthalmopathy. Uncontrolled infection, other autoimmune disease, pregnancy or lactation disqualified patients from enrolment. Study-wide results and limits: The model identified upcoming ophthalmopathy a median about 6.5 months ahead of onset.

This clonotype was sampled from a woman in her thirties with Graves' hyperthyroidism. The sequencing input was blood. The J gene is TRBJ2-1, the V gene TRBV6-1, with D possibly being TRBD2 (5 bases). Written as DNA, the CDR3 is TGTGCCAGCATTTATTCGGCTAGCAGGACCTACAATGAGCAGTTCTTC. Amino acids: CASIYSASRTYNEQFF.